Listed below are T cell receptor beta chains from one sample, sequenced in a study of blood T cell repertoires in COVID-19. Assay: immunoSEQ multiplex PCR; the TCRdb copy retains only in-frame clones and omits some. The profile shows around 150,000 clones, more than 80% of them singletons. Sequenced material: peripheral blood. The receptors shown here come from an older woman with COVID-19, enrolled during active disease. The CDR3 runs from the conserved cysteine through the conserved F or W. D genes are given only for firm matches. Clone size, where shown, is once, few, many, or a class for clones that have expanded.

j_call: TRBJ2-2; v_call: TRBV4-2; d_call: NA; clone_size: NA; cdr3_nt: TGTGCCAGCAGCCAAGAATGGACTACCAACACCGGGGAGCTGTTTTTT; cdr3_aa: CASSQEWTTNTGELFF
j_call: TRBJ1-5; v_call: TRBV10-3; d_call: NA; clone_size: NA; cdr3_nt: TGTGCCATCAGTGAGGGACAATATAGCAATCAGCCCCAGCATTTT; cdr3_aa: CAISEGQYSNQPQHF
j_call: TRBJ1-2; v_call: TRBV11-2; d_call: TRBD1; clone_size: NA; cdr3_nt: TGTGCCAGCAGCCCGGGACAGGGGGGATTTGGGTATGGCTACACCTTC; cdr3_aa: CASSPGQGGFGYGYTF
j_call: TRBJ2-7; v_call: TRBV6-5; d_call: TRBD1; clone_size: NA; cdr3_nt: TGTGCCAGCAGGAACAGGGGGACGGGCGAGCAGTACTTC; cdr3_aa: CASRNRGTGEQYF
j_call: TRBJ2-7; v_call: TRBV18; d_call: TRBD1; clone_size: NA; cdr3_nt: TGTGCCAGCTCACCCGGAACAGGGGGCTACGAGCAGTACTTC; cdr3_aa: CASSPGTGGYEQYF
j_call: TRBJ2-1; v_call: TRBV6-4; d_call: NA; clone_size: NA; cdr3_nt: TGTGCCAGCAGTGTCGAAAAGGGTCGGGGTGAGCAGTTCTTC; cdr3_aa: CASSVEKGRGEQFF
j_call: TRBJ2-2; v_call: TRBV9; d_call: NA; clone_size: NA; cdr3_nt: TGTGCCAGCAGCGTAGTTGGGGGGACGAGTGCCGGGGAGCTGTTTTTT; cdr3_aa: CASSVVGGTSAGELFF
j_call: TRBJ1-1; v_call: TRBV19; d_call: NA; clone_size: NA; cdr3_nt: TGTGCCAGTAGTCCCCGGGGGGGATCCACTGAAGCTTTCTTT; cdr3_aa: CASSPRGGSTEAFF
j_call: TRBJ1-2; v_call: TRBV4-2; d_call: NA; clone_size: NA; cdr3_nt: TGTGCCAGCAGCCAAGATGAGCCCGCCGGGGTCCTCTATGGCTACACCTTC; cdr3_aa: CASSQDEPAGVLYGYTF
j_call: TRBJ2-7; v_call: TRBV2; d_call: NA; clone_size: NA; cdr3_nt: TGTGCCAGCAGGTTCGGCAGGGGCTACTACGAGCAGTACTTC; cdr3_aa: CASRFGRGYYEQYF
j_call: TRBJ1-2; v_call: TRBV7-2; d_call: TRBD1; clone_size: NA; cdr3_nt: TGTGCCAGCAGCACCAGGCAGACAGGGCAGAATGGCTACACCTTC; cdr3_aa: CASSTRQTGQNGYTF
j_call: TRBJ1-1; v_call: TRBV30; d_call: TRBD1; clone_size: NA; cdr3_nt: TGTGCCTGGGGCCGGGCTATGGACAGGGAAGCTTTCTTT; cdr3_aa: CAWGRAMDREAFF
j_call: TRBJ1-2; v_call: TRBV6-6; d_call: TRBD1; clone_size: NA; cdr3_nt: TGTGCCAGCAGCTACATAGCTCTAGGCTTCGACAGGGGGGCGAGTGGCTACACCTTC; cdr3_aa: CASSYIALGFDRGASGYTF
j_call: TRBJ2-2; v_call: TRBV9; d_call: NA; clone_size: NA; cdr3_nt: NA; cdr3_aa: CASSVGSPPRRGPGSCFF
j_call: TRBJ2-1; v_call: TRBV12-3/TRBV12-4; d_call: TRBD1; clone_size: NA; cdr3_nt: TGTGCCAGCAGCCCAGACAGGGGAGTTGAGCAGTTCTTC; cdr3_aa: CASSPDRGVEQFF
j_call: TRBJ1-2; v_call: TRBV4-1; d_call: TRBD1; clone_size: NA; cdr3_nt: TGCGCCAGCAGCCCCGGGACAGGCTTTGGCTACACCTTC; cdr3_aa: CASSPGTGFGYTF
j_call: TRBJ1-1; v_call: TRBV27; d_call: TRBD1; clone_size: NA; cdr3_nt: TGTGCCAGCAGTTTTCATCCCCTCGAGTTCGCCGGGACAGGGGCCATGAACACTGAAGCTTTCTTT; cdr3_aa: CASSFHPLEFAGTGAMNTEAFF
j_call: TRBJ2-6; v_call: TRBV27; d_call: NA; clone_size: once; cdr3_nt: TGTGCCAGCAGTTCGTACTCTGGGGCCAACGTCCTGACTTTC; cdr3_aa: CASSSYSGANVLTF
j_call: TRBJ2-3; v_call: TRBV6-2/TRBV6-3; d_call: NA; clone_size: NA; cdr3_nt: TGTGCCAGCAGCCCCTTGCAGGGCTTCACAGATACGCAGTATTTT; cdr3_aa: CASSPLQGFTDTQYF
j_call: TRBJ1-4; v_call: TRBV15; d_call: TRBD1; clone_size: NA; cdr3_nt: TGTGCCACCAGGGGGGACAGCTACTTAAATGAAAAACTGTTTTTT; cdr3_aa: CATRGDSYLNEKLFF
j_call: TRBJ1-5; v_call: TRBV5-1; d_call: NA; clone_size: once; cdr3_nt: TGCGCCAGCAGCTTTGGGGGGGAGAGCAATCAGCCCCAGCATTTT; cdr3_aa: CASSFGGESNQPQHF
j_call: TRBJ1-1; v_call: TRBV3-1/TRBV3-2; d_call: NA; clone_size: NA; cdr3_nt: TGTGCCAGCAGCCAAGAGCCCCGGGGGGCTGGCACTGAAGCTTTCTTT; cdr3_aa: CASSQEPRGAGTEAFF
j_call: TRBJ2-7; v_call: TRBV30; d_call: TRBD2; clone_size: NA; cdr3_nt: TGTGCCTGGAGAGCCCCCGGGACTAGGTCGTACGAGCAGTACTTC; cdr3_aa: CAWRAPGTRSYEQYF
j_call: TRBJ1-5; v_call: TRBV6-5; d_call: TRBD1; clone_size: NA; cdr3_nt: TGTGCCGGAGGGGGCCTTAGCAATCAGCCCCAGCATTTT; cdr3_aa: CAGGGLSNQPQHF
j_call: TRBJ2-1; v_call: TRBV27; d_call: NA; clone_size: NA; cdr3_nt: TGTGCCAGCACCGCGAATTCGGGACTCGGCAATGAGCAGTTCTTC; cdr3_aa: CASTANSGLGNEQFF
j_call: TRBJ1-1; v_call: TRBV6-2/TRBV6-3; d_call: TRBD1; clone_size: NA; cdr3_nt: TGTGCCAGCAGTTACGCGGGGACAGTCGAAGCTTTCTTT; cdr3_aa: CASSYAGTVEAFF
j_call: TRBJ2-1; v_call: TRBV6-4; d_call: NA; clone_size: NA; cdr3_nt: TGTGCCAGCAGTGACTCGAAGACCAGCGGGTACAATGAGCAGTTCTTC; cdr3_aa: CASSDSKTSGYNEQFF
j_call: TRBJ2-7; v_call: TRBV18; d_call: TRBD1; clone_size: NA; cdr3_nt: TGTGCCAGCTCACCATTGGGACAGGGTACCCACGAGCAGTACTTC; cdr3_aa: CASSPLGQGTHEQYF
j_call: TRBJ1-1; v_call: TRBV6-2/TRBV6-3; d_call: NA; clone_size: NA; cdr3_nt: TGTGCCAGCAGTTTGGGGGCGCGCCCGAACACTGAAGCTTTCTTT; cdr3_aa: CASSLGARPNTEAFF
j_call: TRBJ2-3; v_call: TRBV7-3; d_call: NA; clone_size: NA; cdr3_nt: TGTGCCAGCAGCGGGGAGACAGATACGCAGTATTTT; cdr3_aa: CASSGETDTQYF
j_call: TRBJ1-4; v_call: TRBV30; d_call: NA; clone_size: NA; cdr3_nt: TGTGCCTGGAGTGTACCGGGAGGGAGTAATGAAAAACTGTTTTTT; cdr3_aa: CAWSVPGGSNEKLFF
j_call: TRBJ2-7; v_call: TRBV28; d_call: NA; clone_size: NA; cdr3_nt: TGTGCCAGCAGTGATCCTGGGGGGACAGCTACCTACGAGCAGTACTTC; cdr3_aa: CASSDPGGTATYEQYF
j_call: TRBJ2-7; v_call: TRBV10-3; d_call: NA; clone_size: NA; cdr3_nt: TGTGCCATCAGTGAGTATGAGTCGCGGGGCCAGACATACGAGCAGTACTTC; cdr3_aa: CAISEYESRGQTYEQYF
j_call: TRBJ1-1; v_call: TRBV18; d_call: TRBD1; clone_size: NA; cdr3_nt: TGTGCCAGCTCACCGAGGGGGCGCGCCACTGAAGCTTTCTTT; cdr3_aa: CASSPRGRATEAFF
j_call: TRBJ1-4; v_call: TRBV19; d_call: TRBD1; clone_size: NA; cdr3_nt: TGTGCCAGTAGTATACCCCTGACAGGGTACGAAAAACTGTTTTTT; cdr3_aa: CASSIPLTGYEKLFF